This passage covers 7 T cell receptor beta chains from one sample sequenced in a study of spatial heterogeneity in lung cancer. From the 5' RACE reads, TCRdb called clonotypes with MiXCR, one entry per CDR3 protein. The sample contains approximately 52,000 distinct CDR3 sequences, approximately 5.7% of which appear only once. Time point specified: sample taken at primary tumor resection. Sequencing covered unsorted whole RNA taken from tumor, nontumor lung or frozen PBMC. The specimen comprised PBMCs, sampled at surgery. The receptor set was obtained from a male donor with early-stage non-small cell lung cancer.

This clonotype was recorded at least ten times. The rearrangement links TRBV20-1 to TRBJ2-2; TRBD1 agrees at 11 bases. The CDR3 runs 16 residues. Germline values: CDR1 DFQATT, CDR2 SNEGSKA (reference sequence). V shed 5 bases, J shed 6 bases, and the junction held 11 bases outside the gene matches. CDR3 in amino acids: CSARRTGGREAGELFF. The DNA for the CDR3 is TGCAGTGCTCGAAGGACAGGGGGCCGGGAAGCCGGGGAGCTGTTTTTT.

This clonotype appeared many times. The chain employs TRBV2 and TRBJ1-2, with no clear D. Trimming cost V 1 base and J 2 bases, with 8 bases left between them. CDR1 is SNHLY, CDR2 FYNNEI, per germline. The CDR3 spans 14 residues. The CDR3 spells CASSEGTENYGYTF. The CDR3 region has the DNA TGTGCCAGCAGTGAAGGGACGGAGAACTATGGCTACACCTTC.

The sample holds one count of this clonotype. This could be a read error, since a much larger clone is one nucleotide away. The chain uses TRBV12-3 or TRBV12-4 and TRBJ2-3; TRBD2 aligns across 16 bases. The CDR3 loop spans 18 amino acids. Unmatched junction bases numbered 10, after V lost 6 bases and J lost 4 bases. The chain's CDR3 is CASRFGTSGRAGADTQYF. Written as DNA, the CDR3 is TGTGCCAGCAGATTTGGGACTAGCGGGAGGGCCGGGGCAGATACGCAGTATTTT.

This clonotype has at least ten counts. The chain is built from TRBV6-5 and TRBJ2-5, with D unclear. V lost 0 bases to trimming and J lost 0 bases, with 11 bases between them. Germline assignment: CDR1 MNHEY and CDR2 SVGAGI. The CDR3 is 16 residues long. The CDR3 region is CASSYSGLGNQETQYF. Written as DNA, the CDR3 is TGTGCCAGCAGTTACTCCGGCCTGGGAAACCAAGAGACCCAGTACTTC.

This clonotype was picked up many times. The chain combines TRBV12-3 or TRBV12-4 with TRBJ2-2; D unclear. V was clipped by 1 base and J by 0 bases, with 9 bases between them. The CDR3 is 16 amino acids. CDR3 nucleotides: TGTGCCAGCAGTTTAGGTTTCGCGCCGAACACCGGGGAGCTGTTTTTT. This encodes CASSLGFAPNTGELFF.

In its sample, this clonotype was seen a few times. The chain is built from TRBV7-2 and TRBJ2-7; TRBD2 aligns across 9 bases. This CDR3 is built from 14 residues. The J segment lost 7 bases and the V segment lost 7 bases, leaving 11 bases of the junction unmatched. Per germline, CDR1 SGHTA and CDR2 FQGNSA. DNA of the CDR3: TGTGCCAGCACCGATCTAGCGGGGAGCCTTGAGCAGTACTTC. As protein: CASTDLAGSLEQYF.

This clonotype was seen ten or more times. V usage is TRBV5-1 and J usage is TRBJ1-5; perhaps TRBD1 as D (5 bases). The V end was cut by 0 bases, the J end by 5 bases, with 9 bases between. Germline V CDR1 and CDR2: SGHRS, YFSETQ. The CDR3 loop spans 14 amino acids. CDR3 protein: CASSLGGGDQPQHF. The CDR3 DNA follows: TGCGCCAGCAGCTTGGGCGGAGGGGATCAGCCCCAGCATTTT. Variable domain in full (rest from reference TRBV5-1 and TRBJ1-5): KAGVTQTPRYLIKTRGQQVTLSCSPISGHRSVSWYQQTPGQGLQFLFEYFSETQRNKGNFPGRFSGRQFSNSRSEMNVSTLELGDSALYLCASSLGGGDQPQHFGDGTRLSIL.